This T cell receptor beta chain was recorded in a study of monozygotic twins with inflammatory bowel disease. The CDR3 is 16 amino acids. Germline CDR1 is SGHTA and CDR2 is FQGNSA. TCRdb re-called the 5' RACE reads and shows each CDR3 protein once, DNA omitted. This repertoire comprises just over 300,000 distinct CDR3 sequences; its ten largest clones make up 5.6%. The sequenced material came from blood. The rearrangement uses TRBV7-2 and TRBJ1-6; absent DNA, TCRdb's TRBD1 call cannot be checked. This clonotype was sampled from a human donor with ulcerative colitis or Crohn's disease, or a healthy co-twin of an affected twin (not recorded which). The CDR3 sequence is CASSSEQGILGSPLHF. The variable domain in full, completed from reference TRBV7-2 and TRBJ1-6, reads GAGVSQSPSNKVTEKGKDVELRCDPISGHTALYWYRQSLGQGLEFLIYFQGNSAPDKSGLPSDRFSAERTGGSVSTLTIQRTQQEDSAVYLCASSSEQGILGSPLHFGNGTRLTVT.